Below, 13 T cell receptor beta chains from the same sample are listed, as sequenced in a study of T-cell memory formation after mild COVID-19. TCRdb used MiXCR to reprocess the 5' RACE reads, holding one entry per CDR3 protein. The sample has some 200,000 distinct CDR3 sequences, about a fifth seen once. The source material was PBMCs or a T cell subset sorted from them (not recorded which). The origin of the receptors is an adult woman who had mild COVID-19 (a few samples of this study predate the infection). Cell type and time point are not known.

V usage is TRBV4-1 and J usage is TRBJ2-1; 12 bases fit TRBD1. CDR1 and CDR2 (germline): MGHRA, YSYEKL. V was clipped by 5 bases and J by 7 bases; unmatched bases: 6. The CDR3 extends over 15 amino acids. The CDR3 sequence is CASSRGQGAMNEQFF. The CDR3 coding sequence is TGCGCCAGCAGCAGGGGACAGGGGGCGATGAATGAGCAGTTCTTC.

This clonotype was counted at least ten times. CDR3 sequence reads: CASSQEGGALTGELFF. CDR3 bases: TGCGCCAGCAGCCAAGAGGGGGGGGCTCTCACCGGGGAGCTGTTTTTT. The J gene is TRBJ2-2, the V gene TRBV4-1, with D perhaps TRBD2 (7 bases). The germline V gene has CDR1 MGHRA and CDR2 YSYEKL. The CDR3 is made up of 16 amino acids. The V end was cut by 0 bases, the J end by 4 bases, with 12 bases between.

This sequence joins TRBV7-6 and TRBJ2-1, with TRBD1 matching over 12 bases. This CDR3 contains 16 residues. The V gene's germline CDR1 is SGHVS and CDR2 FNYEAQ. Losses at the gene ends were 2 bases for V and 6 bases for J; bases not matched to a gene: 5. The CDR3 DNA sequence: TGTGCCAGCAGCTTAAGAACGGGACAGGGGGCCAATGAGCAGTTCTTC. Translated, it gives CASSLRTGQGANEQFF.

V gene TRBV12-3 or TRBV12-4 combines with J gene TRBJ2-2; 11 bases align to TRBD2. The CDR3 runs 17 residues. V dropped 5 bases and J dropped 3; count of bases not matched to a gene: 8. DNA of the CDR3: TGTGCCAGCAGTGGACCGGGACTAGCGGATTACACCGGGGAGCTGTTTTTT. Protein product: CASSGPGLADYTGELFF.

The chain joins TRBV12-3 or TRBV12-4 to TRBJ1-4; D is unclear. V lost 1 base, J lost 13 bases, and 16 bases lay in between. The CDR3 loop spans 14 amino acids. CDR3 nucleotide sequence: TGTGCCAGCAGTTTAGACCTGGAACCTGGTCGACTGTTTTTT. Amino acid sequence: CASSLDLEPGRLFF.

In this sample, this clonotype turned up a few times. The CDR3 DNA reads as TGCAGCGTCGGACAGGGGGATGGCACTGAAGCTTTCTTT. The encoded protein is CSVGQGDGTEAFF. This chain connects TRBV29-1 to TRBJ1-1; TRBD1 matches at 10 bases. This CDR3 contains 13 residues. The germline CDR1 and CDR2 sequences are SQVTM and ANQGSEA. V trimming: 6 bases; J trimming: 4 bases; junction bases outside the gene matches: 5. The entire variable domain, with the rest obtained from reference TRBV29-1 and TRBJ1-1, is as follows: SAVISQKPSRDICQRGTSLTIQCQVDSQVTMMFWYRQQPGQSLTLIATANQGSEATYESGFVIDKFPISRPNLTFSTLTVSNMSPEDSSIYLCSVGQGDGTEAFFGQGTRLTVV.

This chain joins TRBV20-1 and TRBJ2-5; D is uncertain. The germline V gene has CDR1 DFQATT and CDR2 SNEGSKA (reference sequence). The CDR3 totals 12 residues. Trimming cost V 0 bases and J 5 bases, with 7 bases left between them. The CDR3 region has the DNA TGCAGTGCTAGAGAACTCAGGGAGACCCAGTACTTC. Amino acids: CSARELRETQYF.

The V call is TRBV4-1, the J call TRBJ2-2; 7 bases map to TRBD1. The V gene's germline CDR1 is MGHRA and CDR2 YSYEKL. With 1 base clipped from V and 1 base from J, the junction kept 3 bases outside the gene matches. The CDR3 extends over 16 amino acids. CDR3 DNA: TGCGCCAGCAGCCAAGGGGGGACAGTGAACACCGGGGAGCTGTTTTTT. It encodes CASSQGGTVNTGELFF.

The J gene is TRBJ2-1, the V gene TRBV4-1; TRBD1 or TRBD2 may be the D gene (5 bases each). Germline CDR1 is MGHRA and CDR2 is YSYEKL. Trimming took off 0 bases at V and 7 bases at J, with 19 bases between the two ends. The CDR3 is 17 residues long. Here the CDR3 reads CASSQDSASGLVNEQFF. CDR3 DNA sequence: TGCGCCAGCAGCCAAGATTCGGCTTCGGGGCTCGTGAATGAGCAGTTCTTC.

This clonotype was observed a handful of times. The chain is built from TRBV4-2 and TRBJ2-1; TRBD2 agrees at 13 bases. Trimming removed 3 bases from V and 7 bases from J; junction bases left unmatched: 6. The CDR3 consists of 16 residues. Germline lookup yields CDR1 LGHNA and CDR2 YNFKEQ. This chain's CDR3 is CASSQALTSGRNEQFF. CDR3 DNA sequence: TGTGCCAGCAGCCAGGCGTTGACTAGCGGGAGGAATGAGCAGTTCTTC.

The chain couples TRBV4-1 to TRBJ2-5; no reliable D call. Germline lookup yields CDR1 MGHRA and CDR2 YSYEKL. V was pared by 4 bases and J by 1 base, with 10 bases between. The CDR3 has 14 amino acids. CDR3 sequence (DNA): TGCGCCAGCAGCCCGCGGATGTTCCAAGAGACCCAGTACTTC. This codes for CASSPRMFQETQYF.

V usage is TRBV29-1 and J usage is TRBJ2-3; D uncertain. Germline V gene sequence: CDR1 SQVTM, CDR2 ANQGSEA. Trimming left V 7 bases short and J 4 bases short, with 3 bases between. CDR3 length: 9 residues. CDR3: CSGADTQYF. The CDR3 nucleotides read TGCAGCGGGGCAGATACGCAGTATTTT.

The chain has TRBV7-9 and TRBJ2-5; D not resolved. This CDR3 contains 12 residues. V was clipped by 7 bases and J by 5 bases, with 11 bases between them. Germline CDR1 is SEHNR and CDR2 is FQNEAQ (reference sequence). CDR3 nucleotides: TGTGCCAGCACCCAGTTCGGGGAGACCCAGTACTTC. Its protein is CASTQFGETQYF.